Listed below are T cell receptor beta chains from one sample, sequenced in a study of shared clonotypes between healthy human individuals. The repertoire was sequenced with immunoSEQ multiplex PCR; TCRdb's copy has only in-frame clones and lacks some. The data contain over 150,000 clones, about 68% of them singletons. Sequences were obtained from memory CD4+ T cells sorted from blood. The receptors here all came from a man aged 30 to 45 in good health. CDR3s leave out the opening cysteine and the closing phenylalanine or tryptophan.

V	J	CDR3
TRBV11-2	TRBJ2-6	ASSPVRSGANVLT
TRBV28	TRBJ2-5	ASKGGQTQETQY
TRBV18	TRBJ2-3	ASSPSGSRTD
TRBV5-1	TRBJ2-1	ASSLTGGKDNEQF
TRBV15	TRBJ2-3	ATSNPGGLWTQY
TRBV7-6	TRBJ2-3	ASSTRRDTQY
TRBV4-2	TRBJ2-7	ASSQASPGLAGDEQY
TRBV7-2	TRBJ2-2	ASSRMRGELF
TRBV7-2	TRBJ1-4	ASSLYGTGDEKLF
TRBV5-6	TRBJ2-1	ASSLGFERNNEQF
TRBV7-6	TRBJ2-7	ASSLSGRNEQY
TRBV15	TRBJ2-4	ATSTIAGGAVHIQY
TRBV7-2	TRBJ1-3	ASSLDNRAGNTIY
TRBV5-5	TRBJ2-7	ASSSDGWAYEQY
TRBV29-1	TRBJ1-3	SGQGSGNTIY
TRBV4-2	TRBJ2-1	ASSQDHRGDEQF
TRBV4-2	TRBJ1-3	ASSQPNANSGNTIY
TRBV6-5	TRBJ2-7	ASRQGQGVQY
TRBV11-2	TRBJ2-1	ASSVSPTFYNEQF
TRBV6-5	TRBJ1-2	ASSSLYGYT